These 6 T cell receptor beta chains were all obtained from the same sample, sequenced in a study of blood T cell repertoires in COVID-19. TCRdb keeps only in-frame clones here, not all; method: immunoSEQ multiplex PCR. The data hold almost 95,000 clones, with 87% observed a single time. Sequences were obtained from peripheral blood. These receptors all come from a woman aged 55-70 years with COVID-19, enrolled during active disease.

With regard to this clone: In the same sample, other DNA sequences code for this CDR3. The chain employs TRBV3-1 (or the pseudogene TRBV3-2) and TRBJ1-2; no clear D. The germline V gene has CDR1 LGHDT and CDR2 YNNKEL (reference sequence). There are 14 residues in the CDR3. The V gene lost 0 bases and the J gene lost 8 bases, with 13 bases spanning the gap. The CDR3 loop is CASSQEGTGGGYTF. CDR3 nucleotide sequence: TGTGCCAGCAGCCAAGAAGGCACTGGCGGGGGCTACACCTTC.

The chain couples TRBV10-2 to TRBJ1-1, with D uncertain. This CDR3 has 13 residues. Trimming left V 6 bases short and J 0 bases short, with 8 bases between. In germline, CDR1 is WSHSY, CDR2 SAAADI. The CDR3 DNA reads as TGCGCCAGCAGAGAAACACTGAACACTGAAGCTTTCTTT. Protein product: CASRETLNTEAFF.

This clone was counted a single time. The chain carries TRBV7-2 and TRBJ1-2; weak D call: TRBD1 (6 bases). There are 15 residues in the CDR3. Trimming shortened V by 1 base and J by 4 bases, and 13 bases separated the two germline ends. Germline CDR1 SGHTA, CDR2 FQGNSA. The CDR3 loop is CASSLGKDRTYGYTF. The CDR3 bases are TGTGCCAGCAGCTTAGGCAAGGACAGAACCTATGGCTACACCTTC.

The chain recombines TRBV7-9 with TRBJ1-2; 9 nucleotides match TRBD1. V lost 7 bases, J lost 7 bases, and 10 bases stayed unmatched. Germline CDR1 is SEHNR and CDR2 is FQNEAQ (reference sequence). The length of the CDR3 is 14 residues. The DNA of the CDR3 is TGTGCCAGCACCTCAGCGGGACAGGGATTTGGCTACACCTTC. It yields the protein CASTSAGQGFGYTF. Based on the CDR3 plus reference TRBV7-9 and TRBJ1-2, the full variable domain is DTGVSQNPRHKITKRGQNVTFRCDPISEHNRLYWYRQTLGQGPEFLTYFQNEAQLEKSRLLSDRFSAERPKGSFSTLEIQRTEQGDSAMYLCASTSAGQGFGYTFGSGTRLTVV.

The genes are TRBV28 and TRBJ2-7; 14 bases are shared with TRBD2. The CDR3 runs to 15 residues. Trimming removed 6 bases from V and 2 bases from J; junction bases left unmatched: 3. Germline V CDR1 and CDR2: MDHEN, SYDVKM. The CDR3 DNA reads TGTGCCAGCAGCAAGACTAGCGGGGGGGCCTACGAGCAGTACTTC. Amino acid sequence: CASSKTSGGAYEQYF.

V is TRBV12-3 or TRBV12-4 and J is TRBJ1-1, with 7 bases aligning to TRBD1. The CDR3 loop spans 12 amino acids. With 3 bases clipped from V and 6 bases from J, the junction kept 1 base outside the gene matches. The CDR3 loop is CASSFGTAEAFF. For the CDR3, the DNA is TGTGCCAGCAGTTTTGGGACAGCTGAAGCTTTCTTT.